This entry lists 10 T cell receptor beta chains sequenced from one sample in a study of blood T cell repertoires in COVID-19. The data were produced by immunoSEQ multiplex PCR, yet TCRdb's version contains in-frame clones alone and is incomplete. This sample has over 150,000 clones, with roughly four fifths found just once. The sequenced sample was PBMCs or T cells enriched from blood (not recorded which). These receptors came from a man aged 40-50 years who had recovered from COVID-19.

The J gene is TRBJ1-2, the V gene TRBV6-2 or TRBV6-3; TRBD1 agrees at 9 bases. CDR3 length: 15 amino acids. Germline CDR1 MNHEY, CDR2 SVGEGT. Trimming took 6 bases from V and 1 from J; bases not matched to a gene: 6. CDR3 nucleotide sequence: TGTGCCAGCAGCCCCGGGACAGGGTTTAACTATGGCTACACCTTC. It specifies CASSPGTGFNYGYTF.

The J gene is TRBJ2-1, the V gene TRBV7-2, with D perhaps TRBD1 (6 bases). The CDR3 spans 14 residues. The V and J ends lost 2 bases and 4 bases respectively, with 9 bases between them. Germline V gene data show CDR1 as SGHTA and CDR2 as FQGNSA. The CDR3: CASSLQGQYNEQFF. DNA of the CDR3: TGTGCCAGCAGCTTACAGGGGCAGTACAATGAGCAGTTCTTC.

V and J are TRBV2 and TRBJ1-2; 8 bases fit TRBD1. The CDR3 spans 12 residues. After removal of 7 bases from V and 6 bases from J, the junction contained 4 bases not matched to a gene. Germline V gene lookup returns CDR1 SNHLY and CDR2 FYNNEI. CDR3 sequence reads: CASMDRANGYTF. CDR3 coding DNA: TGTGCCAGCATGGACAGGGCCAATGGCTACACCTTC.

The chain is built from TRBV5-1 and TRBJ1-6; 10 bases are shared with TRBD1. This CDR3 region has 17 residues. Germline assignment: CDR1 SGHRS and CDR2 YFSETQ. Unmatched junction bases numbered 11, after V lost 4 bases and J lost 7 bases. CDR3 in amino acids: CASSPRADRGRNSPLHF. CDR3 coding DNA: TGCGCCAGCAGCCCACGGGCTGACAGGGGGCGGAATTCACCCCTCCACTTT.

This clone showed up just once. The chain recombines TRBV7-8 with TRBJ2-1, with a possible D match to TRBD2 (6 bases). The CDR3 totals 14 residues. The germline V and J ends were trimmed by 3 bases and 9 bases, with 15 bases remaining between them. The V gene's germline CDR1 is SGHVS and CDR2 FQNEAQ. The CDR3 bases are TGTGCCAGCAGCTTCCCCAGGAGGGCGGGTGAGCAGTTCTTC. This gives the protein CASSFPRRAGEQFF.

This chain uses TRBV6-2 or TRBV6-3 with TRBJ2-7, with D possibly matching TRBD2 (6 bases). Trimming removed 2 bases from V and 7 bases from J, with 12 bases in between. Germline CDR1 MNHEY, CDR2 SVGEGT. The CDR3 is 13 amino acids. The CDR3 nucleotides read TGTGCCAGCAGTTACCTGCTCCGGGAGGAGCAGTACTTC. Amino acid sequence: CASSYLLREEQYF.

The rearrangement links TRBV5-4 to TRBJ2-7; no clear D. Germline V gene lookup returns CDR1 SGHNT and CDR2 YYREEE (reference sequence). Trimming stripped 3 bases from V and 5 bases from J, with 18 bases between. The CDR3 has 15 amino acids. The CDR3 bases are TGTGCCAGCAGCTCCCGGCTTGGTTCTACTAACGAGCAGTACGTC. Its protein product is CASSSRLGSTNEQYV.

The J gene is TRBJ1-5, the V gene TRBV4-2; 9 bases agree with TRBD1. The V segment lost 0 bases and the J segment 4 bases; nucleotides outside the gene matches: 7. CDR1 is LGHNA and CDR2 is YNFKEQ in the germline V gene. This CDR3 spans 17 amino acids. In DNA, the CDR3 is TGTGCCAGCAGCCAAGATGTCGGACAGGGGTCAAATCAGCCCCAGCATTTT. Translating it yields CASSQDVGQGSNQPQHF.

The V call is TRBV19, the J call TRBJ2-1, with D possibly being TRBD2 (6 bases). The ends were cut back, 10 bases at V and 0 bases at J, with 19 bases in the middle. The length of the CDR3 is 16 residues. Germline V CDR1 and CDR2: LNHDA, SQIVND (reference sequence). The CDR3 loop is CANEEGSGCSYNEQFF. The CDR3 DNA is TGTGCCAACGAGGAGGGGAGCGGATGCTCCTACAATGAGCAGTTCTTC.

The rearrangement links TRBV27 to TRBJ1-1, with unresolved D. V shed 3 bases and J shed 10 bases, with 18 bases lying between them. Per the germline V gene, CDR1 is MNHEY and CDR2 is SMNVEV (reference sequence). The CDR3 is made up of 14 amino acids. CDR3 coding DNA: TGTGCCAGCAGTTTTAAAGACACCCCGAGAGCAGCTTTCTTT. This sequence encodes CASSFKDTPRAAFF.